This T cell receptor beta chain emerged from a study of blood T cell repertoires in COVID-19. Looking at the study overall: COVID-19 samples collected from the United States, Italy and Spain covered acute and convalescent phases.

Clones were read by immunoSEQ multiplex PCR, and TCRdb kept only the in-frame ones, dropping some. The sample yields about 220,000 clones, approximately 79% seen once. V was trimmed by 4 bases and J by 1 base, leaving 8 bases between them. This CDR3 contains 13 residues. Source material: peripheral blood. J is TRBJ2-7 and V is TRBV12-3 or TRBV12-4, with TRBD1 as a possible D gene (6 bases). The origin of this receptor is a human donor in a cohort sampled during active COVID-19. DNA for the CDR3: TGTGCCAGCAGTTCCCAGGGGTCCTACGAGCAGTACTTC. This gives the protein CASSSQGSYEQYF.